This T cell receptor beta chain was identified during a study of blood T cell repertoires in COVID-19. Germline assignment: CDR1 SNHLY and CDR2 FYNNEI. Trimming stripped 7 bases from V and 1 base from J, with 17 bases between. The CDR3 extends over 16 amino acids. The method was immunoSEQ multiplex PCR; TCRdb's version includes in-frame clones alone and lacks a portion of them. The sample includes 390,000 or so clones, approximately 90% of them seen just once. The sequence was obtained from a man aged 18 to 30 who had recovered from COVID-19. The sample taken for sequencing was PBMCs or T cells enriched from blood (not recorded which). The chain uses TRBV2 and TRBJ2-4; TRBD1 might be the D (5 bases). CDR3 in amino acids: CASKPGPEGAKNIQYF. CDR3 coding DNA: TGTGCCAGCAAGCCAGGGCCCGAAGGGGCCAAAAACATTCAGTACTTC.